What follows is one T cell receptor (beta chain) and its context. Its antigen is unknown. The data originate from a study of cytomegalovirus exposure and HLA in healthy donors. The PCR used 60 Vbeta and 13 Jbeta primers. Clones were sequenced by immunoSEQ multiplex PCR, and TCRdb holds only the in-frame ones, with some missing. The table includes about 170,000 clones, roughly 67% detected once. The CDR3 has 14 amino acids. Germline loops: CDR1 SNHLY, CDR2 FYNNEI. Trimming shortened V by 6 bases and J by 4 bases, and 15 bases separated the two germline ends. Notes on the study in general: Most sequenced TCRs were rare (though some public TCRs occurred in many donors). An analysis was carried out later, and it reportedly showed fewer N-insertions in an Asian-associated ancestry cluster than the approximately 660-donor mean. A later analysis linked a missense DCLRE1C variant to TCR beta V- and J-gene trimming.

This clonotype originated in a woman younger than 30 in good health and CMV-seropositive. Material for sequencing was PBMCs. The rearrangement uses TRBV2 and TRBJ1-1; D call uncertain. CDR3 DNA sequence: TGTGCCAGCAGGTTTAGCCACTTAGCCACTGAAGCTTTCTTT. This codes for CASRFSHLATEAFF. The variable domain in full, completed from reference TRBV2 and TRBJ1-1, reads EPEVTQTPSHQVTQMGQEVILRCVPISNHLYFYWYRQILGQKVEFLVSFYNNEISEKSEIFDDQFSVERPDGSNFTLKIRSTKLEDSAMYFCASRFSHLATEAFFGQGTRLTVV.